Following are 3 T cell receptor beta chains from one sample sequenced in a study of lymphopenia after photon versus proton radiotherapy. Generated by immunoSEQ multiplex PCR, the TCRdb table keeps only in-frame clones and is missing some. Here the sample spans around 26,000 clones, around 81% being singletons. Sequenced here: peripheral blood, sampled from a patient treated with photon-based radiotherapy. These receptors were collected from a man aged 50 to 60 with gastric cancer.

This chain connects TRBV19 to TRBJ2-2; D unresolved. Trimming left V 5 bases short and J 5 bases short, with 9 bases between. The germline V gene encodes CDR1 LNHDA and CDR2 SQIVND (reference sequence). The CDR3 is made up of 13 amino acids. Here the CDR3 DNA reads TGTGCCAGTAGTCTCGGATGGACCGGGGAGCTGTTTTTT. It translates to CASSLGWTGELFF.

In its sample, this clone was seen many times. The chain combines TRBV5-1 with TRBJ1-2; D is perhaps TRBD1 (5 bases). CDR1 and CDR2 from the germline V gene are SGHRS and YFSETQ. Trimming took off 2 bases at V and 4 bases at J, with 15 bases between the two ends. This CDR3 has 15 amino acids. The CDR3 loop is CASSFGASVLYGYTF. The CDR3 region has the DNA TGCGCCAGCAGCTTCGGGGCCTCGGTTCTCTATGGCTACACCTTC.

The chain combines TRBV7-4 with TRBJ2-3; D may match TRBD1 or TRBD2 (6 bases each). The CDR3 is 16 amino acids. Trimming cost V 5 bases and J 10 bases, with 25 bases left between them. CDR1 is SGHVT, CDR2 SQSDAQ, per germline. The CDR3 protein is CASSVQGESGDSAQYF. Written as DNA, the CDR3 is TGTGCCAGCAGCGTACAGGGCGAATCGGGGGATTCTGCGCAGTATTTT.